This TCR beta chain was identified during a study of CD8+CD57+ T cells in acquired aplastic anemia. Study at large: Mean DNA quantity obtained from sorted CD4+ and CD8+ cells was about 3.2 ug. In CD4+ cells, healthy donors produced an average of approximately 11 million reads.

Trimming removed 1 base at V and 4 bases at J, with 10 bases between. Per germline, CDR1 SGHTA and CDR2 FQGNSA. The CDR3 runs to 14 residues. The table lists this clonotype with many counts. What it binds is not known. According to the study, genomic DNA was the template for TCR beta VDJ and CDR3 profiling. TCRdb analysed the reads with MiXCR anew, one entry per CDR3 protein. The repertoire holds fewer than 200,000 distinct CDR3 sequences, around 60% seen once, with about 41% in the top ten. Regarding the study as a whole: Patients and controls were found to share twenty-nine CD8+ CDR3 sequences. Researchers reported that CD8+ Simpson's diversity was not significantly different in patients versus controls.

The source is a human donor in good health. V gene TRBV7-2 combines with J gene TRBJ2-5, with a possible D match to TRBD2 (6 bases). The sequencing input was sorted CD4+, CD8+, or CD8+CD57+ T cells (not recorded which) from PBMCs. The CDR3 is CASSLVPGGETQYF. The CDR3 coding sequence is TGTGCCAGCAGCTTAGTCCCCGGGGGAGAGACCCAGTACTTC.